The clone carrying this TCR beta chain occurred many times. Amplification of TCR beta CDR3 regions was performed using RNA transcripts as template. With the HTBI primer set, the TCR CDR3 went through a first round of RT-PCR. TCRdb reprocessed the multiplex PCR reads with MiXCR, giving one entry per CDR3 protein. The sample has 250,000 to 300,000 distinct CDR3 sequences; around a fifth are singletons. Germline V lookup: CDR1 MDHEN, CDR2 SYDVKM. The CDR3 contains 15 residues. The V gene lost 5 bases and the J gene lost 2 bases, with 13 bases spanning the gap. The entry originates in a study of T cells in Graves' hyperthyroidism and ophthalmopathy.

This TCR derives from a man in his fifties with Graves' ophthalmopathy. The chain carries TRBV28 and TRBJ1-5; tentatively, D is TRBD1 (5 bases). Input material: blood. The CDR3 protein is CASSPPGTRNQPQHF. CDR3 nucleotides: TGTGCCAGCAGTCCCCCAGGGACCCGCAATCAGCCCCAGCATTTT. Complete variable domain (other parts from reference TRBV28 and TRBJ1-5): DVKVTQSSRYLVKRTGEKVFLECVQDMDHENMFWYRQDPGLGLRLIYFSYDVKMKEKGDIPEGYSVSREKKERFSLILESASTNQTSMYLCASSPPGTRNQPQHFGDGTRLSIL.